These 31 T cell receptor beta chains were all obtained from the same sample, sequenced in a study of T cell clones after liver transplantation. The data were produced by immunoSEQ multiplex PCR, yet TCRdb's version contains in-frame clones alone and is incomplete. This table has about 16,000 clones, 92% appearing once. The starting material was CD8+ T cells from blood, obtained before liver transplant. The source of these receptors is a human donor who received a liver transplant.

The chain joins TRBV27 to TRBJ1-6; TRBD1 is a possible D gene (5 bases). Trimming shortened V by 10 bases and J by 2 bases, and 15 bases separated the two germline ends. The CDR3 length is 15 residues. CDR1 and CDR2 (germline): MNHEY, SMNVEV (reference sequence). CDR3 DNA: TGTGCCACCCGTCTTGGGGCCACCTATAATTCACCCCTCCACTTT. As protein: CATRLGATYNSPLHF.

This chain links TRBV12-5 with TRBJ2-7; D not resolved. CDR3 length: 11 residues. Germline V gene sequence: CDR1 LGHNT, CDR2 FRNRAP. The ends were cut back, 0 bases at V and 6 bases at J, with 3 bases in the middle. The CDR3 DNA reads TGTGCTAGTGGTTTGGTTTTCGAGCAGTACTTC. Its translation: CASGLVFEQYF.

V and J are TRBV7-8 and TRBJ2-3; tentative D call: TRBD2 (6 bases). The CDR3 consists of 17 residues. V was cut by 5 bases and J by 0 bases, with 18 bases left in between. Germline V gene sequence: CDR1 SGHVS, CDR2 FQNEAQ. The CDR3 nucleotides read TGTGCCAGCAGCGCCGACCCCTCCGGGACTAGCACAGATACGCAGTATTTT. It is translated as CASSADPSGTSTDTQYF.

The chain employs TRBV21-1 and TRBJ2-3; TRBD2, the D gene given by the table, was not confirmed from the DNA. TRBV21-1 is recorded as a pseudogene. The CDR3 runs 14 residues. In DNA form, the CDR3 reads TGTGCCAGCAGCAAACTACGGGGCACAGATACGCAGTATTTT. Protein product: CASSKLRGTDTQYF.

The chain carries TRBV7-9 and TRBJ2-1, with unresolved D. V lost 6 bases, J lost 6 bases, and 6 bases lay in between. Germline CDR1 and CDR2: SEHNR and FQNEAQ (reference sequence). The CDR3 is 11 amino acids. The CDR3 nucleotides are TGTGCCAGCAGTACCAGCAATGAGCAGTTCTTC. Amino acids: CASSTSNEQFF.

The rearrangement links TRBV6-5 to TRBJ2-7; D is ambiguous. This CDR3 spans 12 amino acids. Deletions cut 2 bases from V and 4 bases from J, with 6 bases between. Germline V lookup: CDR1 MNHEY, CDR2 SVGAGI. The CDR3 here is CASSYLEYEQYF. CDR3 sequence (DNA): TGTGCCAGCAGTTACCTGGAATACGAGCAGTACTTC.

The chain combines TRBV19 with TRBJ2-2; perhaps TRBD2 as D (6 bases). This CDR3 has 15 amino acids. Per germline, CDR1 LNHDA and CDR2 SQIVND (reference sequence). V gave up 1 base and J gave up 6 bases, with 12 bases separating them. The CDR3: CASSIVIWEAGELFF. Written as DNA, the CDR3 is TGTGCCAGTAGTATAGTAATATGGGAGGCCGGGGAGCTGTTTTTT.

The genes are TRBV6-5 and TRBJ1-2, with a tentative D call TRBD1 (5 bases). Germline-derived CDR1 and CDR2 are MNHEY and SVGAGI. Trimming took off 0 bases at V and 6 bases at J, with 11 bases between the two ends. The CDR3 totals 14 residues. CDR3 DNA: TGTGCCAGCAGTTACTCGAGGGGAGATGATGGCTACACCTTC. It encodes CASSYSRGDDGYTF.

This sequence joins TRBV5-1 and TRBJ2-7; the D gene is possibly TRBD2 (5 bases). CDR1 SGHRS and CDR2 YFSETQ come from the germline V gene. Trimming took off 2 bases at V and 4 bases at J, with 13 bases between the two ends. The CDR3 is 14 amino acids. CDR3 DNA: TGCGCCAGCAGCTTCCGGACTCGAGATTACGAGCAGTACTTC. Its translation is CASSFRTRDYEQYF.

The rearrangement links TRBV2 to TRBJ2-3; a possible D gene is TRBD1 (5 bases). V was cut by 7 bases and J by 7 bases, with 6 bases left in between. Germline V lookup: CDR1 SNHLY, CDR2 FYNNEI. The CDR3 consists of 10 residues. CDR3 in DNA: TGTGCCAGCAAGGGGTATACGCAGTATTTT. Amino acid sequence: CASKGYTQYF.

The chain joins TRBV6-5 to TRBJ1-1; maybe TRBD1 (6 bases). The germline gives CDR1 MNHEY, CDR2 SVGAGI. Trimming shortened V by 2 bases and J by 1 base, and 11 bases separated the two germline ends. This CDR3 has 15 amino acids. This CDR3 reads CASSYQGLGNTEAFF. The CDR3 coding sequence is TGTGCCAGCAGTTACCAGGGGCTTGGGAACACTGAAGCTTTCTTT.

The chain is built from TRBV4-1 and TRBJ2-7; 10 bases map to TRBD1. Germline lookup yields CDR1 MGHRA and CDR2 YSYEKL. The CDR3 consists of 14 residues. The V gene end was trimmed by 4 bases and the J gene end by 3 bases; junction bases not matched to a gene: 3. The CDR3 reads CASSPDRGLYEQYF. The DNA for the CDR3 is TGCGCCAGCAGCCCAGACAGGGGGCTCTACGAGCAGTACTTC.

The rearrangement links TRBV27 to TRBJ2-1, with D uncertain. Germline V gives CDR1 MNHEY, CDR2 SMNVEV (reference sequence). The V end lost 2 bases, the J end lost 0 bases, and 5 bases lay between the germline ends. The CDR3 runs 14 residues. The CDR3 sequence is CASSLKSSYNEQFF. The CDR3 region has the DNA TGTGCCAGCAGTTTAAAAAGCTCCTACAATGAGCAGTTCTTC.

The chain combines TRBV4-1 with TRBJ2-3; D gene uncertain. The CDR3 has 15 residues. Germline lookup yields CDR1 MGHRA and CDR2 YSYEKL. Trimming stripped 1 base from V and 5 bases from J, with 13 bases between. This chain's CDR3 is CASSQGGIGVDTQYF. The CDR3 DNA reads as TGCGCCAGCAGCCAAGGGGGAATTGGTGTAGATACGCAGTATTTT.

CDR3 protein: CASSFPTHTPGELFF. The CDR3 DNA follows: TGTGCCAGCAGTTTTCCGACTCACACCCCCGGGGAGCTGTTTTTT. V usage is TRBV28 and J usage is TRBJ2-2; no clear D. Per the germline V gene, CDR1 is MDHEN and CDR2 is SYDVKM. The CDR3 covers 15 residues. V gave up 3 bases and J gave up 6 bases, with 14 bases separating them.

The gene calls are TRBV2 and TRBJ2-1; D tentatively fits TRBD1 or TRBD2 (5 bases each). Trimming pared 2 bases from V and 0 bases from J, leaving 11 bases between. The CDR3 covers 16 residues. Germline V gene lookup returns CDR1 SNHLY and CDR2 FYNNEI. DNA of the CDR3: TGTGCCAGCAGTGAAATTTGGGGGAGCTCCTACAATGAGCAGTTCTTC. Translating it yields CASSEIWGSSYNEQFF. Looking up the rest from reference TRBV2 and TRBJ2-1 gives the full variable domain: EPEVTQTPSHQVTQMGQEVILRCVPISNHLYFYWYRQILGQKVEFLVSFYNNEISEKSEIFDDQFSVERPDGSNFTLKIRSTKLEDSAMYFCASSEIWGSSYNEQFFGPGTRLTVL.

The rearrangement uses TRBV28 and TRBJ2-1; 9 bases agree with TRBD1. V lost 1 base and J lost 6; bases outside the gene matches: 13. Per germline, CDR1 MDHEN and CDR2 SYDVKM. The CDR3 runs 18 residues. CDR3 region: CASSLFVGGQGPGNEQFF. DNA for the CDR3: TGTGCCAGCAGTTTATTCGTAGGGGGACAGGGCCCAGGCAATGAGCAGTTCTTC.

The V gene is TRBV28, the J gene TRBJ2-5; no definite D call. Trimming took 7 bases from V and 5 from J, leaving 8 bases between them. Germline CDR1 reads MDHEN; CDR2 reads SYDVKM. CDR3 length equals 11 residues. CDR3 loop: CASTGGETQYF. In DNA, the CDR3 is TGTGCCAGCACGGGTGGTGAGACCCAGTACTTC. Looking up the rest from reference TRBV28 and TRBJ2-5 gives the full variable domain: DVKVTQSSRYLVKRTGEKVFLECVQDMDHENMFWYRQDPGLGLRLIYFSYDVKMKEKGDIPEGYSVSREKKERFSLILESASTNQTSMYLCASTGGETQYFGPGTRLLVL.

The V and J genes are TRBV19 and TRBJ2-7, with D possibly TRBD1 on 6 matching bases. Germline V CDR1 and CDR2: LNHDA, SQIVND (reference sequence). V lost 2 bases and J 5 bases, leaving 22 bases between the germline ends. The CDR3 contains 17 residues. CDR3 in amino acids: CASSIRGSRGPIHEQYF. The DNA of the CDR3 is TGTGCCAGTAGTATAAGGGGGTCGCGTGGACCCATCCACGAGCAGTACTTC.

CDR3 amino acids: CASGRLAHADTQYF. CDR3 nucleotide sequence: TGCGCCAGCGGCCGACTAGCTCACGCAGATACGCAGTATTTT. The chain links TRBV10-1 to TRBJ2-3, with 7 bases fitting TRBD2. With V trimmed by 8 bases and J by 4 bases, 9 bases remained unmatched. CDR3 length: 14 amino acids. The germline CDR1 and CDR2 sequences are WNHNN and SYGVQD (reference sequence).

V is TRBV13 and J is TRBJ2-7; TRBD2 might be the D (7 bases). CDR1 and CDR2 (germline): PRHDT, FYEKMQ (reference sequence). V was pared by 5 bases and J by 2 bases, with 25 bases between. This CDR3 has 18 residues. In DNA form, the CDR3 reads TGTGCCAGCAGCCCGAGTGGAGGGGGGCTAGCGGCCCCCTACGAGCAGTACTTC. The encoded protein is CASSPSGGGLAAPYEQYF.

The J gene is TRBJ2-7, the V gene TRBV28; no firm D call. Germline loops: CDR1 MDHEN, CDR2 SYDVKM. The CDR3 spans 12 residues. Deletions cut 6 bases from V and 0 bases from J, with 6 bases between. CDR3 sequence (DNA): TGTGCCAGCAGCACCCCCTCCTACGAGCAGTACTTC. Its translation: CASSTPSYEQYF.

The CDR3 DNA reads as TGTGCCAGCAGTGTCACCGGGACAGTGTGGGAGCAGTACTTC. It encodes CASSVTGTVWEQYF. The chain uses TRBV27 and TRBJ2-7, with 7 bases that match TRBD1. CDR1 and CDR2 from the germline V gene are MNHEY and SMNVEV (reference sequence). Trimming cost V 5 bases and J 7 bases; bases outside gene matches: 11. The CDR3 is 14 amino acids.

V and J are TRBV28 and TRBJ2-1; TRBD1 agrees at 7 bases. The CDR3 length is 14 residues. Per germline, CDR1 MDHEN and CDR2 SYDVKM. Unmatched junction bases numbered 7, after V lost 6 bases and J lost 5 bases. CDR3 in DNA: TGTGCCAGCAGCCCCATGGGACAGAACAATGAGCAGTTCTTC. Residues: CASSPMGQNNEQFF. Full variable domain (rest looked up from reference TRBV28 and TRBJ2-1): DVKVTQSSRYLVKRTGEKVFLECVQDMDHENMFWYRQDPGLGLRLIYFSYDVKMKEKGDIPEGYSVSREKKERFSLILESASTNQTSMYLCASSPMGQNNEQFFGPGTRLTVL.

The J gene is TRBJ2-7, the V gene TRBV7-9, with D maybe TRBD2 (6 bases). Germline V gives CDR1 SEHNR, CDR2 FQNEAQ (reference sequence). CDR3 length equals 14 residues. V lost 1 base to trimming and J lost 7 bases, with 14 bases between them. CDR3 nucleotide sequence: TGTGCCAGCAGCTTAGTTGGGGGAGGCGGGGAGCAGTACTTC. Translation: CASSLVGGGGEQYF.

The V and J genes are TRBV25-1 and TRBJ2-3; TRBD1 agrees at 7 bases. V lost 2 bases, J lost 3 bases, and 5 bases stayed unmatched. The V gene's germline CDR1 is MGHDK and CDR2 SYGVNS. CDR3 length: 15 residues. Written as DNA, the CDR3 is TGTGCCAGCAGTGAAGGTGGGGACAGTACAGATACGCAGTATTTT. Protein product: CASSEGGDSTDTQYF.

The rearrangement links TRBV27 to TRBJ1-4; TRBD1 might be the D (5 bases). Germline V gene sequence: CDR1 MNHEY, CDR2 SMNVEV (reference sequence). V lost 2 bases and J lost 7, with 14 bases in between. The CDR3 runs to 15 residues. CDR3 sequence (DNA): TGTGCCAGCAGTTTAACCGGGGCGGAGGCTGAAAAACTGTTTTTT. It yields the protein CASSLTGAEAEKLFF. The complete variable domain, with remaining parts taken from reference TRBV27 and TRBJ1-4, reads EAQVTQNPRYLITVTGKKLTVTCSQNMNHEYMSWYRQDPGLGLRQIYYSMNVEVTDKGDVPEGYKVSRKEKRNFPLILESPSPNQTSLYFCASSLTGAEAEKLFFGSGTQLSVL.

This clone was counted a single time. The chain is built from TRBV7-9 and TRBJ1-1, with D tentatively TRBD1 (6 bases). CDR3 length: 16 residues. Germline loops: CDR1 SEHNR, CDR2 FQNEAQ (reference sequence). The ends were cut back, 3 bases at V and 0 bases at J, with 14 bases in the middle. CDR3 DNA: TGTGCCAGCAGCTTCGGCAGGACAGAGATGAACACTGAAGCTTTCTTT. It translates to CASSFGRTEMNTEAFF.

This sequence joins TRBV27 and TRBJ2-7, with D perhaps TRBD2 (5 bases). The germline gives CDR1 MNHEY, CDR2 SMNVEV (reference sequence). The V and J ends lost 4 bases and 5 bases respectively, with 12 bases between them. The CDR3 runs to 13 residues. Here the CDR3 DNA reads TGTGCCAGCAGTTCCTCAGGACTCCACGAGCAGTACTTC. Its protein is CASSSSGLHEQYF.

The chain carries TRBV21-1 and TRBJ1-3; the listed D gene, TRBD1, was not tested against the DNA. TRBV21-1 corresponds to a pseudogene. The CDR3 has 19 amino acids. For the CDR3, the DNA is TGTGCCAGCAGCGCGGGACAGACCCAAAATCTAGACTCTGGAAACACCATATATTTT. It encodes CASSAGQTQNLDSGNTIYF.

The chain couples TRBV7-9 to TRBJ2-2, with D maybe TRBD2 (5 bases). CDR1 is SEHNR, CDR2 FQNEAQ, per germline (reference sequence). The CDR3 has 12 amino acids. V was trimmed by 7 bases and J by 6 bases, leaving 9 bases between them. CDR3: CASTTAAGELFF. The CDR3, as DNA: TGTGCCAGCACAACAGCGGCCGGGGAGCTGTTTTTT.